These T cell receptor beta chains were read from a single sample in a study of TIL therapy for anti-PD-1-resistant metastatic lung cancer. Clones were read by immunoSEQ multiplex PCR, and TCRdb kept only the in-frame ones, dropping some. The sample holds fewer than 65,000 clones, roughly four fifths seen once. Here the sequenced sample was blood, taken at baseline. Source of these receptors: a person aged 30 to 80 with non-small cell lung cancer. The CDR3 runs from the conserved cysteine through the conserved F or W. The D gene is left open where the match is weak. Part of the rows lack a size; the others show once, few, many or a class for expanded clones.

j_gene: TRBJ1-5; v_gene: TRBV30; d_gene: -; abundance: -; CDR3aa: CAWSEQDGNQPQHF
j_gene: TRBJ2-7; v_gene: TRBV7-9; d_gene: TRBD1; abundance: -; CDR3aa: CASSSRGQGAYEQYF
j_gene: TRBJ2-2; v_gene: TRBV18; d_gene: TRBD1; abundance: -; CDR3aa: CASSRLDRLTGELFF
j_gene: TRBJ1-6; v_gene: TRBV5-6; d_gene: -; abundance: -; CDR3aa: CASSFRGSYNSPLHF
j_gene: TRBJ2-3; v_gene: TRBV5-1; d_gene: -; abundance: -; CDR3aa: CASSYGDTTDTQYF
j_gene: TRBJ1-4; v_gene: TRBV3-1/TRBV3-2; d_gene: -; abundance: medium-sized; CDR3aa: CASSQGYRDEKLFF
j_gene: TRBJ1-6; v_gene: TRBV19; d_gene: TRBD1; abundance: once; CDR3aa: CASSTLGQESSPLHF
j_gene: TRBJ2-5; v_gene: TRBV7-9; d_gene: -; abundance: -; CDR3aa: CASSYGLIQVTQYF
j_gene: TRBJ2-3; v_gene: TRBV27; d_gene: -; abundance: -; CDR3aa: CASTGRGTDTQYF
j_gene: TRBJ2-3; v_gene: TRBV7-9; d_gene: -; abundance: -; CDR3aa: CASSPPGSSTDTQYF
j_gene: TRBJ2-5; v_gene: TRBV30; d_gene: TRBD2; abundance: once; CDR3aa: CAWSVIGGAFQETQYF
j_gene: TRBJ1-5; v_gene: TRBV5-4; d_gene: -; abundance: -; CDR3aa: CASSLGGSSNQPQHF
j_gene: TRBJ1-5; v_gene: TRBV11-2; d_gene: -; abundance: -; CDR3aa: CASSPEGPINQPQHF
j_gene: TRBJ1-5; v_gene: TRBV7-2; d_gene: -; abundance: -; CDR3aa: CASSLRVGYNQPQHF
j_gene: TRBJ2-1; v_gene: TRBV24-1; d_gene: TRBD2; abundance: -; CDR3aa: CATSVTSGYNEQFF
j_gene: TRBJ2-3; v_gene: TRBV29-1; d_gene: -; abundance: -; CDR3aa: CSVVSSRSHGTGIPQYF
j_gene: TRBJ2-3; v_gene: TRBV2; d_gene: TRBD2; abundance: -; CDR3aa: CASSELAGAHTDTQYF
j_gene: TRBJ2-2; v_gene: TRBV3-1/TRBV3-2; d_gene: TRBD2; abundance: once; CDR3aa: CASSQARIAGNTGELFF
j_gene: TRBJ1-4; v_gene: TRBV9; d_gene: -; abundance: -; CDR3aa: CASSVGDGITNEKLFF
j_gene: TRBJ1-2; v_gene: TRBV6-2/TRBV6-3; d_gene: -; abundance: -; CDR3aa: CASSWTAYGYTF
j_gene: TRBJ1-4; v_gene: TRBV4-3; d_gene: TRBD1; abundance: few; CDR3aa: CASSSQGEEKLFF
j_gene: TRBJ2-7; v_gene: TRBV19; d_gene: -; abundance: -; CDR3aa: CASSISQWDYEQYF
j_gene: TRBJ2-3; v_gene: TRBV6-5; d_gene: -; abundance: -; CDR3aa: CASSYSSMSTDTQYF
j_gene: TRBJ1-6; v_gene: TRBV7-6; d_gene: -; abundance: -; CDR3aa: CASSLGATSQGVPGPNSPLHF
j_gene: TRBJ1-6; v_gene: TRBV7-2; d_gene: TRBD1; abundance: -; CDR3aa: CASSLPGTAYTPLHF
j_gene: TRBJ1-6; v_gene: TRBV7-2; d_gene: -; abundance: -; CDR3aa: CASSLVRGRTDSPLHF
j_gene: TRBJ1-4; v_gene: TRBV5-5; d_gene: -; abundance: -; CDR3aa: CASSLDVNEKLFF
j_gene: TRBJ2-3; v_gene: TRBV19; d_gene: -; abundance: -; CDR3aa: CASSMREDVTDTQYF
j_gene: TRBJ2-7; v_gene: TRBV28; d_gene: TRBD1; abundance: -; CDR3aa: CASSRQGGTYEQYF
j_gene: TRBJ2-2; v_gene: TRBV5-6; d_gene: TRBD2; abundance: -; CDR3aa: CASSLVLAGNTGELFF
j_gene: TRBJ2-2; v_gene: TRBV6-2/TRBV6-3; d_gene: -; abundance: -; CDR3aa: CASSYSSTGELFF
j_gene: TRBJ2-5; v_gene: TRBV2; d_gene: -; abundance: -; CDR3aa: CASSEGGRETQYF
j_gene: TRBJ2-2; v_gene: TRBV13; d_gene: -; abundance: -; CDR3aa: CASSPSRRGTGELFF
j_gene: TRBJ2-4; v_gene: TRBV7-3; d_gene: TRBD1; abundance: once; CDR3aa: CASSRDRGNIQYF
j_gene: TRBJ2-7; v_gene: TRBV9; d_gene: TRBD2; abundance: -; CDR3aa: CASSPQRTGGTSFNYEQYF
j_gene: TRBJ2-5; v_gene: TRBV3-1/TRBV3-2; d_gene: -; abundance: -; CDR3aa: CASSQDTGGETQYF
j_gene: TRBJ1-4; v_gene: TRBV10-2; d_gene: -; abundance: -; CDR3aa: CASSDPSGLTNEKLFF
j_gene: TRBJ2-7; v_gene: TRBV28; d_gene: -; abundance: -; CDR3aa: CASNRRGQSYEQYF
j_gene: TRBJ2-1; v_gene: TRBV11-2; d_gene: -; abundance: -; CDR3aa: CASSLAGGREQFF
j_gene: TRBJ2-1; v_gene: TRBV27; d_gene: -; abundance: -; CDR3aa: CASSPWTPSSYNEQFF
j_gene: TRBJ2-1; v_gene: TRBV5-4; d_gene: -; abundance: -; CDR3aa: CASSSHRGVSYNEQFF
j_gene: TRBJ2-7; v_gene: TRBV19; d_gene: -; abundance: -; CDR3aa: CASSIREGVYEQYF
j_gene: TRBJ2-3; v_gene: TRBV7-2; d_gene: -; abundance: -; CDR3aa: CASSQPPTHTDTQYF
j_gene: TRBJ2-7; v_gene: TRBV6-2/TRBV6-3; d_gene: -; abundance: -; CDR3aa: CASSYRGVSDEQYF
j_gene: TRBJ2-7; v_gene: TRBV6-5; d_gene: TRBD1; abundance: -; CDR3aa: CASSYGQGATYEQYF
j_gene: TRBJ1-2; v_gene: TRBV28; d_gene: TRBD1; abundance: -; CDR3aa: CASWDRFYGGYTF
j_gene: TRBJ2-1; v_gene: TRBV9; d_gene: -; abundance: -; CDR3aa: CASSPRTPLGINEQFF
j_gene: TRBJ1-1; v_gene: TRBV10-2; d_gene: -; abundance: -; CDR3aa: CASSDLATEAFF
j_gene: TRBJ1-1; v_gene: TRBV2; d_gene: -; abundance: -; CDR3aa: CASKDFITEAFF
j_gene: TRBJ2-1; v_gene: TRBV5-1; d_gene: TRBD2; abundance: -; CDR3aa: CASSLAPGLAGGRNNEQFF
j_gene: TRBJ2-7; v_gene: TRBV10-3; d_gene: -; abundance: -; CDR3aa: CAISADGSSYEQYF
j_gene: TRBJ2-7; v_gene: TRBV2; d_gene: TRBD2; abundance: -; CDR3aa: CASSETSGSSYEQYF
j_gene: TRBJ1-1; v_gene: TRBV30; d_gene: -; abundance: -; CDR3aa: CAWGTPISRRTEAFF
j_gene: TRBJ2-3; v_gene: TRBV7-6; d_gene: -; abundance: -; CDR3aa: CASSLGLLETDTQYF
j_gene: TRBJ1-2; v_gene: TRBV28; d_gene: -; abundance: -; CDR3aa: CASSFDRINYGYTF